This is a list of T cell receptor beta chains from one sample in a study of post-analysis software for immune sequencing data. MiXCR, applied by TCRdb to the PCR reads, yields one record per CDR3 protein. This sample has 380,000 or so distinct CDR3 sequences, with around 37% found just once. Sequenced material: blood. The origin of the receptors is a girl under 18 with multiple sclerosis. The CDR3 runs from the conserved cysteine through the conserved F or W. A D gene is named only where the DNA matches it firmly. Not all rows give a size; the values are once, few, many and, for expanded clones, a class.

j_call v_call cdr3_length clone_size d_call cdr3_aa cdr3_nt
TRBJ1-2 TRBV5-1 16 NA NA CASSLNPGQINHGYTF TGCGCCAGCAGCTTGAACCCCGGACAGATTAACCATGGCTACACCTTC
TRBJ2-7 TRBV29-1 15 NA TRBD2 CSVGLAGGPSYEQYF TGCAGCGTTGGTTTAGCGGGGGGGCCTTCCTACGAGCAGTACTTC
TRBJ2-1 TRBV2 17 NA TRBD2 CASSERLAETSYNEQFF TGTGCCAGCAGTGAACGACTAGCGGAGACCTCCTACAATGAGCAGTTCTTC
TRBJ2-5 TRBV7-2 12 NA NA CASRQSAETQYF TGTGCCAGCAGACAAAGTGCAGAGACCCAGTACTTC
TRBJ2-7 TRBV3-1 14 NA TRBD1 CASSRPQGADEQYF TGTGCCAGCAGCCGACCACAGGGGGCGGACGAGCAGTACTTC
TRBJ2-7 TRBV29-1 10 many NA CSVVTYEQYF TGCAGCGTTGTTACGTACGAGCAGTACTTC
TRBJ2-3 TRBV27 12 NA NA CASSPSWDTQYF TGTGCCAGCAGTCCATCGTGGGATACGCAGTATTTT
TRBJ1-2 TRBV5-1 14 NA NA CASSLVTDIYGYTF TGCGCCAGCAGCTTGGTAACAGACATCTATGGCTACACCTTC
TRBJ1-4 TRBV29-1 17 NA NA CSVEESRPTTTNEKLFF TGCAGCGTTGAAGAATCGAGGCCAACAACAACTAATGAAAAACTGTTTTTT
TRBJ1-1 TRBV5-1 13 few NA CASSLAGFAEAFF TGCGCCAGCAGCCTGGCAGGGTTTGCTGAAGCTTTCTTT
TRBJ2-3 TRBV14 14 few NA CASSLQGSKNTQYF TGTGCCAGCAGTCTTCAAGGATCTAAAAATACGCAGTATTTT
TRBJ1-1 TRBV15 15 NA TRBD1 CATSRGTGDLTEAFF TGTGCCACCAGCAGAGGTACAGGGGATCTCACTGAAGCTTTCTTT
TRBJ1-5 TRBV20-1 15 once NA CSASSPTGPNQPQHF TGCAGTGCTAGCTCCCCGACAGGACCCAATCAGCCCCAGCATTTT
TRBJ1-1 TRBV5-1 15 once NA CASRPRDTGNTEAFF TGCGCCAGCAGACCACGAGACACAGGGAACACTGAAGCTTTCTTT
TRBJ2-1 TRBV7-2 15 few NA CASSFGGSTSNEQFF TGTGCCAGCAGCTTTGGGGGGTCTACTTCAAATGAGCAGTTCTTC
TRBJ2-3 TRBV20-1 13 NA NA CSARGGALDTQYF TGCAGTGCTAGAGGGGGGGCCCTAGATACGCAGTATTTT
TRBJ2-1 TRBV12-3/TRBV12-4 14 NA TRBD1 CASIGTGLYNEQFF TGTGCCAGCATCGGGACAGGCCTCTACAATGAGCAGTTCTTC
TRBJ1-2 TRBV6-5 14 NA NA CASSYSGRENGYTF TGTGCCAGCAGTTACTCGGGCAGGGAGAATGGCTACACCTTC
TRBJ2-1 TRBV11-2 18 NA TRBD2 CASSQSVKRGNSGNEQFF TGTGCCAGCAGCCAATCGGTAAAGCGGGGGAACTCGGGGAATGAGCAGTTCTTC
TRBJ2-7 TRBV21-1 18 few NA CASTRGGAMGQGGNEQYF TGTGCCAGCACCAGGGGGGGAGCGATGGGACAGGGGGGCAACGAGCAGTACTTC
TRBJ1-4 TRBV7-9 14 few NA CASSLTTTNEKLFF TGTGCCAGCAGCTTAACCACAACTAATGAAAAACTGTTTTTT
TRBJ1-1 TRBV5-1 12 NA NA CASSVDRTEAFF TGCGCCAGCAGCGTCGACCGCACTGAAGCTTTCTTT
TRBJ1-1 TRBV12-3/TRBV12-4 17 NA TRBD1 CASSSGAGGAKYTETFF TGTGCCAGCAGTTCCGGAGCAGGGGGCGCGAAGTACACTGAAACTTTCTTT